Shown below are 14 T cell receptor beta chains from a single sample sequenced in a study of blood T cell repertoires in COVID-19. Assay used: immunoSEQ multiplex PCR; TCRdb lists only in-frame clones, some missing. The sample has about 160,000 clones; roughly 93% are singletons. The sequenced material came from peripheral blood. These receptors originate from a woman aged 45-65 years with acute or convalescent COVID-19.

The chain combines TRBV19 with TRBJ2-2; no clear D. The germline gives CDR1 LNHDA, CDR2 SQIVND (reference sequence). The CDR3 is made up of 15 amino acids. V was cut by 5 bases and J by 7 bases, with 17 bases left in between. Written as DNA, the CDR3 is TGTGCCAGTAGTCTAAGAATCAATACGGGCGGGGAGCTGTTTTTT. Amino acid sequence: CASSLRINTGGELFF. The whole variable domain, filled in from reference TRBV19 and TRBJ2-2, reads DGGITQSPKYLFRKEGQNVTLSCEQNLNHDAMYWYRQDPGQGLRLIYYSQIVNDFQKGDIAEGYSVSREKKESFPLTVTSAQKNPTAFYLCASSLRINTGGELFFGEGSRLTVL.

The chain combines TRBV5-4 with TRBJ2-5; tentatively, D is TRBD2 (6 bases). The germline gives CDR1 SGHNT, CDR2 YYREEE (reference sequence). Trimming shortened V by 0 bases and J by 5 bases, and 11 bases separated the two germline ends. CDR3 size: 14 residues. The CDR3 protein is CASSLGGGSETQYF. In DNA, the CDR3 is TGTGCCAGCAGCTTGGGCGGAGGGTCGGAGACCCAGTACTTC.

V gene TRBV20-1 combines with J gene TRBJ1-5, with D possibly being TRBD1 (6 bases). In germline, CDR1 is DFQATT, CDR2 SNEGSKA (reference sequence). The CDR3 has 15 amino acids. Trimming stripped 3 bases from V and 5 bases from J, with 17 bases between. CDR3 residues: CSASGGGGMYQPQHF. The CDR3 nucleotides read TGCAGTGCTAGTGGGGGCGGGGGGATGTATCAGCCCCAGCATTTT.

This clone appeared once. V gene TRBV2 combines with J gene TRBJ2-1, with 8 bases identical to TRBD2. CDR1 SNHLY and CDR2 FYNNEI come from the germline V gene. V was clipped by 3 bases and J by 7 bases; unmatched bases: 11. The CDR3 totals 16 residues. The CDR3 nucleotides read TGTGCCAGCAGTGATAGAGTCGGCGGGGGGCGAAATGAGCAGTTCTTC. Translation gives CASSDRVGGGRNEQFF.

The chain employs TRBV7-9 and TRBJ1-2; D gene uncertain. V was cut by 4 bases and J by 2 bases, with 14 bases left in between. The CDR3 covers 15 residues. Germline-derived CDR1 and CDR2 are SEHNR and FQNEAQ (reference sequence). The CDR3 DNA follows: TGTGCCAGCAGCTCATACCGCGACGGGAACTATGGCTACACCTTC. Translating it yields CASSSYRDGNYGYTF.

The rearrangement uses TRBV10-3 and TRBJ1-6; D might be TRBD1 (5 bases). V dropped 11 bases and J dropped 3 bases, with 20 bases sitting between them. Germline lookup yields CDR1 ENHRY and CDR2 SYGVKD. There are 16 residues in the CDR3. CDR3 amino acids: CASAAAGGGYNSPLHF. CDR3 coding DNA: TGTGCCTCTGCCGCCGCGGGGGGTGGCTATAATTCACCCCTCCACTTT.

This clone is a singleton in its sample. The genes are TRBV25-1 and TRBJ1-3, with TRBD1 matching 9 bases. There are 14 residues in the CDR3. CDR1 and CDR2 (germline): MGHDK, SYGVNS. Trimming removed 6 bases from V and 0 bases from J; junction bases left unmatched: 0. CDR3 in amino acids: CASRGQGSGNTIYF. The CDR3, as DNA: TGTGCCAGCAGGGGACAGGGCTCTGGAAACACCATATATTTT. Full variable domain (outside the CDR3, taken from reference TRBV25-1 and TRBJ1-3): EADIYQTPRYLVIGTGKKITLECSQTMGHDKMYWYQQDPGMELHLIHYSYGVNSTEKGDLSSESTVSRIRTEHFPLTLESARPSHTSQYLCASRGQGSGNTIYFGEGSWLTVV.

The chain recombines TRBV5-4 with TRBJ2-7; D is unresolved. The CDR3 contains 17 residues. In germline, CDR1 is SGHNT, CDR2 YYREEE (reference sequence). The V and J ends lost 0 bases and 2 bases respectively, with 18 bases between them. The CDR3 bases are TGTGCCAGCAGCTTGGGGTTTGGGCTTTCGTCACCCTACGAGCAGTACTTC. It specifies CASSLGFGLSSPYEQYF.

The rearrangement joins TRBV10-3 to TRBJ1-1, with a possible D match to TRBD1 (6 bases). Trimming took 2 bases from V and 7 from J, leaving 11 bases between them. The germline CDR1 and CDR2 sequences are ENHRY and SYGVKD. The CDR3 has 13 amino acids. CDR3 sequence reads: CAISERWTDEAFF. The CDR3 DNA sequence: TGTGCCATCAGTGAGAGGTGGACAGATGAAGCTTTCTTT.

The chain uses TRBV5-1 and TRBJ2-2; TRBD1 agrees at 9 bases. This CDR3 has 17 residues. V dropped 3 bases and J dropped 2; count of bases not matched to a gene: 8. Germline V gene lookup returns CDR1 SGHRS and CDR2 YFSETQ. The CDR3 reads CASSWEQGARNTGELFF. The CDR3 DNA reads TGCGCCAGCAGCTGGGAACAGGGGGCAAGAAACACCGGGGAGCTGTTTTTT.

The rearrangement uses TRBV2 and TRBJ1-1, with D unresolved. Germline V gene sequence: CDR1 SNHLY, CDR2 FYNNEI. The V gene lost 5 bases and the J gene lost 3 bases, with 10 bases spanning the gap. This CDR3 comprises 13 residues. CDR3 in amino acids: CASSSQVHTEAFF. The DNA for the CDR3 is TGTGCCAGCAGTTCCCAGGTTCACACTGAAGCTTTCTTT.

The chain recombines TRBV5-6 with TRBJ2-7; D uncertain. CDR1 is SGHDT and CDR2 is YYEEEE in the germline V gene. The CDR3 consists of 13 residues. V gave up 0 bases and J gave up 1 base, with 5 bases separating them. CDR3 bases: TGTGCCAGCAGCTTGGTGGAGTCCTACGAGCAGTACTTC. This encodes CASSLVESYEQYF.

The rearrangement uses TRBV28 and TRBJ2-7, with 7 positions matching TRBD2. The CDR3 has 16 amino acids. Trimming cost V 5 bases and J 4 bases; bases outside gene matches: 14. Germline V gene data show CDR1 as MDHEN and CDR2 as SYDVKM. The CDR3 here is CASSDSWGGEGYEQYF. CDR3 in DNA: TGTGCCAGCAGTGACTCCTGGGGAGGGGAAGGGTACGAGCAGTACTTC.

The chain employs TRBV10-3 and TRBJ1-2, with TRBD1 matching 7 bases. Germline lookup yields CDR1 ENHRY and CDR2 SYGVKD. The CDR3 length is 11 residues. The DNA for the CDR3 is TGTGCTATTCAGGGGGTAGGGGGCTACACCTTC. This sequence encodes CAIQGVGGYTF.